The entry that follows covers one T cell receptor (beta chain) sequence. Sequencing used immunoSEQ multiplex PCR; TCRdb keeps in-frame clones, though not all of them. The data contain about 36,000 clones, around 91% of them seen just once; the ten biggest clones take up roughly 12%. This sample was taken from a study of T cell changes during pregnancy in multiple sclerosis. V dropped 3 bases and J dropped 7 bases, with 11 bases sitting between them. Germline CDR1 reads SGHNT; CDR2 reads YYREEE (reference sequence). The CDR3 length is 14 residues. The genes are TRBV5-4 and TRBJ1-6, with D possibly TRBD1 on 6 matching bases. The input for sequencing was CD8+ T cells from peripheral blood mononuclear cells, taken in the third trimester of pregnancy. The sequence derives from a female donor with multiple sclerosis, enrolled in a pregnancy study. CDR3 DNA sequence: TGTGCCAGCAGCTGGGACATGAAAAATTCACCCCTCCACTTT. Translated, it gives CASSWDMKNSPLHF.